This T cell receptor beta chain was profiled in a study of shared clonotypes between healthy human individuals. Study findings and constraints: Estimated richness was generally greater in naive than memory subsets.

The data were produced by immunoSEQ multiplex PCR, yet TCRdb's version contains in-frame clones alone and is incomplete. Of some 660,000 clones in the sample, roughly 73% were seen once. As for this clone: The antigen is unknown.

CDR1 is SGHAT, CDR2 FQNNGV, per germline. This CDR3 has 14 amino acids. V was cut by 6 bases and J by 5 bases, with 13 bases left in between. The receptor was derived from a woman in her 30s in good health. Sequencing input: memory CD4+ T cells sorted from blood. Subset defined: CD45RA-negative fraction. The J gene is TRBJ2-2, the V gene TRBV11-2; a weak D match, TRBD2 (6 bases). The CDR3 loop reads CASSIGGRTGELFF. In nucleotides, the CDR3 is TGTGCCAGCAGTATCGGGGGTAGGACCGGGGAGCTGTTTTTT.